The 21 T cell receptor beta chains given below trace back to one sample, sequenced in a study of CD8 T cells in ankylosing spondylitis. Each CDR3 protein is one row after TCRdb ran MiXCR on the 5' RACE reads. The sample has around 150,000 distinct CDR3 sequences; more than 40% are singletons. Sample: synovial fluid, either unsorted or a sorted T cell fraction (not recorded which). The receptors derive from a male donor with ankylosing spondylitis.

The chain couples TRBV3-1 to TRBJ2-6; TRBD1 agrees at 7 bases. This CDR3 region has 18 residues. Germline lookup yields CDR1 LGHDT and CDR2 YNNKEL (reference sequence). V lost 5 bases, J lost 2 bases, and 12 bases stayed unmatched. CDR3 region: CASSSRQGARPGANVLTF. The CDR3 bases are TGTGCCAGCAGCTCCCGACAGGGTGCCCGTCCTGGGGCCAACGTCCTGACTTTC.

This chain uses TRBV12-3 or TRBV12-4 with TRBJ2-5, with 7 bases matching TRBD1. The CDR3 runs to 14 residues. The V gene end was trimmed by 5 bases and the J gene end by 2 bases; junction bases not matched to a gene: 5. CDR3 sequence reads: CASSEGASQETQYF. DNA of the CDR3: TGTGCCAGCAGTGAGGGGGCGAGTCAAGAGACCCAGTACTTC.

This clonotype was detected only a few times. The rearrangement links TRBV10-3 to TRBJ2-7; a possible D gene is TRBD2 (6 bases). Germline V gene lookup returns CDR1 ENHRY and CDR2 SYGVKD. The length of the CDR3 is 15 residues. The V gene lost 3 bases and the J gene lost 2 bases, with 14 bases spanning the gap. CDR3 region: CAISELLATAYEQYF. CDR3 sequence (DNA): TGTGCCATCAGTGAATTACTAGCCACTGCCTACGAGCAGTACTTC.

CDR3 in amino acids: CASGDGPYEQYF. DNA for the CDR3: TGTGCCAGCGGGGACGGCCCCTACGAGCAGTACTTC. The chain has TRBV28 and TRBJ2-7, with D perhaps assigned TRBD1 or TRBD2 (5 bases each). The germline V and J ends were trimmed by 8 bases and 2 bases, with 10 bases remaining between them. The CDR3 sequence is 12 residues long. Per the germline V gene, CDR1 is MDHEN and CDR2 is SYDVKM.

V is TRBV20-1 and J is TRBJ1-5, with D possibly TRBD1 on 5 matching bases. Germline CDR1 DFQATT, CDR2 SNEGSKA (reference sequence). V lost 0 bases and J lost 7, with 13 bases in between. The CDR3 consists of 14 residues. CDR3 amino acids: CSARDDGGKQPQHF. As DNA, the CDR3 is TGCAGTGCTAGAGATGACGGGGGTAAGCAGCCCCAGCATTTT.

This clonotype has a handful of counts. The rearrangement uses TRBV29-1 and TRBJ2-2; D call uncertain. Trimming removed 3 bases from V and 7 bases from J, with 15 bases in between. This CDR3 region has 14 residues. Germline CDR1 is SQVTM and CDR2 is ANQGSEA. Written as DNA, the CDR3 is TGCAGCGTTGAGGTCTGGGCTGGGCACGGGGAGCTGTTTTTT. Amino acids: CSVEVWAGHGELFF.

The chain carries TRBV13 and TRBJ2-3, with D perhaps being TRBD1 or TRBD2 (6 bases each). CDR1 and CDR2 (germline): PRHDT, FYEKMQ (reference sequence). Trimming cost V 0 bases and J 2 bases, with 15 bases left between them. CDR3 length equals 17 residues. In DNA form, the CDR3 reads TGTGCCAGCAGCTTAGGACCCCCGACGGGGGCCACAGATACGCAGTATTTT. This gives the protein CASSLGPPTGATDTQYF. Full variable domain (missing parts from reference TRBV13 and TRBJ2-3): AAGVIQSPRHLIKEKRETATLKCYPIPRHDTVYWYQQGPGQDPQFLISFYEKMQSDKGSIPDRFSAQQFSDYHSELNMSSLELGDSALYFCASSLGPPTGATDTQYFGPGTRLTVL.

This clonotype was counted between two and nine times. The chain employs TRBV7-8 and TRBJ2-1; 13 bases align to TRBD2. The germline gives CDR1 SGHVS, CDR2 FQNEAQ. V lost 6 bases and J lost 9; bases outside the gene matches: 8. This CDR3 has 15 residues. CDR3 protein: CASRPTSGRALEQFF. DNA for the CDR3: TGTGCCAGCAGACCCACTAGCGGGAGGGCCCTTGAGCAGTTCTTC.

The sample holds a few counts of this clonotype. The V call is TRBV5-1, the J call TRBJ2-6; either TRBD1 or TRBD2 may fit D (5 bases each). Germline V gene sequence: CDR1 SGHRS, CDR2 YFSETQ. V lost 0 bases and J 3 bases, leaving 7 bases between the germline ends. This CDR3 is built from 15 residues. This CDR3 reads CASSLGGVGANVLTF. In DNA form, the CDR3 reads TGCGCCAGCAGCTTGGGAGGGGTTGGGGCCAACGTCCTGACTTTC.

This sequence joins TRBV7-9 and TRBJ1-5; D unresolved. The CDR3 extends over 15 amino acids. Germline V gene sequence: CDR1 SEHNR, CDR2 FQNEAQ (reference sequence). V lost 5 bases to trimming and J lost 7 bases, with 18 bases between them. The CDR3 loop reads CASSPDPRPRQPQHF. DNA of the CDR3: TGTGCCAGCAGCCCCGATCCACGGCCCCGGCAGCCCCAGCATTTT.

The chain combines TRBV7-3 with TRBJ2-2, with D possibly being TRBD2 (5 bases). The CDR3 covers 18 residues. The V gene's germline CDR1 is SGHTA and CDR2 FQGTGA. V lost 5 bases, J lost 4 bases, and 23 bases lay in between. The CDR3 is CASSPAAAGPFLTGELFF. In DNA, the CDR3 is TGTGCCAGCAGCCCAGCCGCGGCGGGTCCTTTCCTCACCGGGGAGCTGTTTTTT.

This chain joins TRBV5-1 and TRBJ1-2; TRBD1 matches 10 bases. The CDR3 spans 15 residues. Germline assignment: CDR1 SGHRS and CDR2 YFSETQ. V gave up 3 bases and J gave up 4 bases; unmatched junction bases: 6. The CDR3 protein is CASSSDRGRSYGYTF. The DNA of the CDR3 is TGCGCCAGCAGCTCCGACAGGGGGCGATCCTATGGCTACACCTTC.

This clonotype has more than one count but fewer than ten. The gene calls are TRBV12-3 or TRBV12-4 and TRBJ1-2; 8 nucleotides align to TRBD1. V dropped 6 bases and J dropped 4; count of bases not matched to a gene: 16. The CDR3 length is 17 residues. CDR3 sequence (DNA): TGTGCCAGCAGCAGCCGCTCTTCAGACAGGGGCCCCTATGGCTACACCTTC. This translates into CASSSRSSDRGPYGYTF.

Ten or more counts support this clonotype. CDR3 in DNA: TGTGCCAGCCGGAGGCTGATGAATGAGCAGTTCTTC. Its translation is CASRRLMNEQFF. The chain carries TRBV12-3 or TRBV12-4 and TRBJ2-1; D perhaps matches TRBD2 (5 bases). The CDR3 covers 12 residues. V was shortened by 8 bases and J by 7 bases, with 12 bases between the two germline ends.

The chain joins TRBV10-3 to TRBJ2-7; 10 bases match TRBD2. The CDR3 spans 18 residues. Trimming removed 2 bases from V and 1 base from J; junction bases left unmatched: 11. CDR1 and CDR2 (germline): ENHRY, SYGVKD. CDR3 in DNA: TGTGCCATCAGTGAGGGCAGACTAGCGGGCGACTCTTCCTACGAGCAGTACTTC. Translating it yields CAISEGRLAGDSSYEQYF.

The chain recombines TRBV24-1 with TRBJ2-2; 10 bases are a match to TRBD2. Germline-derived CDR1 and CDR2 are KGHDR and SFDVKD. Trimming cost V 7 bases and J 5 bases; bases outside gene matches: 6. The CDR3 runs 15 residues. CDR3 loop: CATSEGSGRTGELFF. CDR3 coding DNA: TGTGCCACCAGCGAAGGTAGCGGGAGGACCGGGGAGCTGTTTTTT.

This chain links TRBV20-1 with TRBJ2-3; the D call may be TRBD1 or TRBD2 (7 bases each). Trimming took 0 bases from V and 2 from J, leaving 18 bases between them. CDR3 length: 17 residues. Germline values: CDR1 DFQATT, CDR2 SNEGSKA (reference sequence). The CDR3 DNA is TGCAGTGCTAGAGATCAGGGGGGGGCCTTTTACACAGATACGCAGTATTTT. It yields the protein CSARDQGGAFYTDTQYF.

The V gene is TRBV4-1, the J gene TRBJ1-5, with D perhaps matching TRBD1 (5 bases). From germline, CDR1 is MGHRA and CDR2 YSYEKL. The CDR3 covers 14 residues. The V gene lost 1 base and the J gene lost 2 bases, with 6 bases spanning the gap. The chain's CDR3 is CASSQVGGNQPQHF. The CDR3 nucleotides are TGCGCCAGCAGCCAAGTAGGGGGCAATCAGCCCCAGCATTTT.

Remarks on this clonotype: This may be a read error: a much more frequent sequence differs by one nucleotide. This rearrangement joins TRBV19 to TRBJ1-5; D gene uncertain. The CDR3 is 13 amino acids. The germline V gene has CDR1 LNHDA and CDR2 SQIVND (reference sequence). CDR3 amino acids: CASSIYLNHPQHF. The CDR3 region has the DNA TGTGCCAGTAGTATCTACCTAAATCACCCCCAGCATTTT.

The sample holds a few counts of this clonotype. CDR3 bases: TGTGCCAGCAGCCAAGATGGGCAGCCCTCGCATAACTATGGCTACACCTTC. Translating gives CASSQDGQPSHNYGYTF. The V call is TRBV3-1, the J call TRBJ1-2; D is uncertain. Trimming removed 0 bases at V and 1 base at J, with 15 bases between. Germline loops: CDR1 LGHDT, CDR2 YNNKEL (reference sequence). The CDR3 sequence is 17 residues long.

In its sample, this clonotype was seen a few times. The genes are TRBV4-2 and TRBJ2-1; D could derive from TRBD1 or TRBD2 (6 bases each). Per germline, CDR1 LGHNA and CDR2 YNFKEQ. Trimming took 3 bases from V and 5 from J, leaving 14 bases between them. CDR3 length: 15 residues. DNA of the CDR3: TGTGCCAGCAGCCAGCAAAGGGGGGTCGACAATGAGCAGTTCTTC. Its protein product is CASSQQRGVDNEQFF.